Described below is a single TCR beta chain sequence and its context. As yet, its antigen is unknown. A junction boundary mismatches the germline segment, possibly from a read error. The sample's time point: week 35, safety follow-up. Topical imiquimod accompanied each vaccine dose, which consisted of 300 ug of mutant IDH1 20-mer peptide. These data come from a study of a mutant IDH1 vaccine in newly diagnosed glioma. Study details: Sex among treated patients split about 62% male, about 38% female; mean age was roughly 40 years.

Germline CDR1 SQVTM, CDR2 ANQGSEA. This CDR3 has 10 residues. TCRdb keeps only in-frame clones here, not all; method: immunoSEQ multiplex PCR. The sample holds 30,000 to 40,000 clones; about four fifths are singletons and the top ten take roughly 6.6%. This chain uses TRBV29-1 with TRBJ2-1, with 7 bases matching TRBD1. The source material was PBMCs, sampled from a glioma patient whose treatment included an IDH1 peptide vaccine. This receptor was identified in a woman aged 18 to 35 with glioma. CDR3 region: CSVEETGNLF. For the CDR3, the DNA is TGCAGCGTTGAAGAGACAGGGAACCTCTTC.